This T cell receptor (beta chain) was profiled in a study of T cells after yellow fever vaccination. Study observations and caveats: The secondary response showed a weaker magnitude and a faster peak, day 5 versus 15.

V trimming: 5 bases; J trimming: 4 bases; junction bases outside the gene matches: 14. CDR3 size: 16 residues. Germline V lookup: CDR1 DFQATT, CDR2 SNEGSKA (reference sequence). Concerning this clonotype itself: Its antigen remains unknown.

MiXCR, applied by TCRdb to the 5' RACE reads, yields one record per CDR3 protein. The sample includes around 320,000 distinct CDR3 sequences, about 10% seen only once; the top ten take under 4%. This chain connects TRBV20-1 to TRBJ2-3; 8 nucleotides match TRBD1. The sequenced sample was CD4+ T cells sorted from PBMCs, obtained 45 days after the yellow fever booster vaccination. This receptor was taken from a man younger than 35 who received the YFV17D yellow fever vaccine. The CDR3 is CSARIATGAAPDTQYF. CDR3 nucleotides: TGCAGTGCTCGGATCGCGACAGGGGCCGCTCCAGATACGCAGTATTTT.